This TCR beta chain comes out of a study of radiotherapy plus CTLA-4 blockade in lung cancer. Study-level information: Objective responses were observed in around a sixth of patients, and disease control was achieved by about 30%.

The method was immunoSEQ multiplex PCR; TCRdb's version includes in-frame clones alone and lacks a portion of them. The sample yields around 80,000 clones, under 75% seen once. This clone occurred a few times. Antigen: not known. CDR1 is MNHEY and CDR2 is SMNVEV in the germline V gene (reference sequence). Trimming took 5 bases from V and 5 from J; bases not matched to a gene: 13. The CDR3 runs to 18 residues. Study results and caveats: How blood T cell clones changed early, along with interferon-beta, reportedly forecast response best. There was expansion of tumor-derived TCR clones in blood after radiotherapy plus ipilimumab.

The V gene is TRBV27, the J gene TRBJ2-5; 14 nucleotides agree with TRBD2. This specimen consisted of peripheral blood, obtained from a patient treated with radiotherapy plus ipilimumab. This receptor was identified in a human donor with non-small cell lung cancer whose response to radiotherapy plus ipilimumab could not be evaluated. The chain's CDR3 is CASSAGLAGGRRGETQYF. Written as DNA, the CDR3 is TGTGCCAGCAGTGCCGGACTAGCGGGGGGCCGGCGCGGCGAGACCCAGTACTTC.